This is a list of T cell receptor beta chains from one sample in a study of identical twins. TCRdb reprocessed the 5' RACE reads via MiXCR and lists one record per CDR3 protein. This sample yields around 1.7 million distinct CDR3 sequences, of which about 32% are seen a single time; around 0.3% belongs to the top ten. Material for sequencing was cord blood. The receptors here all came from a newborn girl in good health. The CDR3 runs from the conserved cysteine through the conserved F or W. The D gene is left open where the match is weak. Clone size appears in some rows only: once, few, many, or a class for an expanded clone.

>few|TRBV12-3/TRBV12-4|-|TRBJ2-7
CASSFSTPYEQYF
TGTGCCAGCAGTTTTTCGACCCCTTACGAGCAGTACTTC
>-|TRBV12-3/TRBV12-4|TRBD1|TRBJ2-3
CASSLGEGAKDTQYF
TGTGCCAGCAGTTTGGGCGAGGGGGCGAAAGATACGCAGTATTTT
>few|TRBV5-1|-|TRBJ2-7
CASDRGDSSYEQYF
TGCGCCAGCGACAGAGGGGACTCATCCTACGAGCAGTACTTC
>-|TRBV27|-|TRBJ2-1
CASSLYGTDNEQFF
TGTGCCAGCAGTTTATACGGGACTGACAATGAGCAGTTCTTC
>-|TRBV12-3/TRBV12-4|-|TRBJ1-1
CAGSLSDIEAFF
TGTGCCGGCAGTTTATCCGACATTGAAGCTTTCTTT
>-|TRBV10-3|-|TRBJ1-2
CAIRADIKGGYTF
TGTGCCATCAGGGCGGACATAAAGGGTGGCTACACCTTC
>few|TRBV19|-|TRBJ1-1
CASSATLEAFF
TGTGCCAGTAGTGCCACGCTTGAAGCTTTCTTT
>-|TRBV6-1|TRBD1|TRBJ1-2
CASRGDRGVAGYTF
TGTGCCAGCAGAGGAGACAGGGGCGTCGCTGGCTACACCTTC
>-|TRBV5-1|-|TRBJ1-4
CASSFGGLQGEKLFF
TGCGCCAGCAGCTTCGGCGGGCTACAGGGCGAAAAACTGTTTTTT
>-|TRBV5-1|-|TRBJ1-2
CASSLAPTSNYGYTF
TGCGCCAGCAGCTTGGCCCCGACATCTAACTATGGCTACACCTTC
>few|TRBV27|-|TRBJ2-3
CASSLYGGPSTDTQYF
TGTGCCAGCAGTTTGTACGGGGGGCCTAGCACAGATACGCAGTATTTT
>many|TRBV5-1|-|TRBJ2-3
CASSLDPVSTDTQYF
TGCGCCAGCAGCTTGGATCCTGTTAGCACAGATACGCAGTATTTT
>many|TRBV9|TRBD2|TRBJ2-4
CASSVYPSGGINIQYF
TGTGCCAGCAGCGTATATCCTAGCGGGGGAATAAACATTCAGTACTTC
>-|TRBV7-9|-|TRBJ2-1
CASSRPGDPAIFEQFF
TGTGCCAGCAGCCGACCTGGGGATCCCGCTATATTCGAGCAGTTCTTC
>-|TRBV30|-|TRBJ2-1
CAWLGAYDNEQFF
TGTGCCTGGCTAGGGGCGTATGACAATGAGCAGTTCTTC
>many|TRBV5-1|-|TRBJ2-3
CASSFGGHGSTDTQYF
TGCGCCAGCAGCTTTGGGGGCCATGGGAGTACAGATACGCAGTATTTT
>-|TRBV10-3|-|TRBJ1-5
CAARQDLNQPQHF
TGTGCCGCTCGACAGGATCTTAATCAGCCCCAGCATTTT
>-|TRBV20-1|-|TRBJ2-1
CSARHPGPLYNEQFF
TGCAGTGCTAGACACCCGGGACCCCTCTACAATGAGCAGTTCTTC
>few|TRBV4-1|-|TRBJ2-1
CASSDPRDYNEQFF
TGCGCCAGCAGCGACCCCCGGGACTACAATGAGCAGTTCTTC
>-|TRBV2|TRBD2|TRBJ2-7
CATLLADYNEQYF
TGTGCCACCCTACTAGCGGACTACAATGAGCAGTACTTC
>-|TRBV5-1|TRBD1|TRBJ2-1
CASSLGQGYSEQFF
TGCGCCAGCAGCTTGGGACAGGGCTACAGTGAGCAGTTCTTC
>-|TRBV29-1|-|TRBJ2-5
CSVGDQPETQYF
TGCAGCGTTGGCGACCAGCCAGAGACCCAGTACTTC
>-|TRBV20-1|-|TRBJ2-3
CSATSLGGYSTDTQYF
TGCAGTGCTACCTCGTTAGGGGGGTATAGCACAGATACGCAGTATTTT
>-|TRBV13|-|TRBJ2-6
CASSLGFPWANVLTF
TGTGCCAGCAGCTTAGGTTTTCCTTGGGCCAACGTCCTGACTTTC
>-|TRBV10-2|TRBD2|TRBJ2-3
CASPAEGLHTDTHYF
TGCGCCAGCCCTGCCGAGGGACTACACACAGATACGCACTATTTT
>few|TRBV9|-|TRBJ2-3
CASSVVGGISGDTQYF
TGTGCCAGCAGCGTAGTTGGCGGGATCAGCGGAGATACGCAGTATTTT
>few|TRBV20-1|-|TRBJ2-7
CSVHRRASPSYEQYF
TGCAGTGTTCATCGAAGGGCTAGCCCTTCTTACGAGCAGTACTTC
>few|TRBV11-2|TRBD2|TRBJ2-3
CASSLRRERGGGKDTQYF
TGTGCCAGCAGCTTAAGGCGAGAGCGGGGGGGCGGGAAAGATACGCAGTATTTT
>-|TRBV14|-|TRBJ1-1
CASSQRRNTEAFF
TGTGCCAGCAGCCAGAGGAGGAACACTGAAGCTTTCTTT
>-|TRBV6-1|-|TRBJ2-3
CASRGPHPDTQYF
TGTGCCAGCAGGGGTCCTCACCCAGATACGCAGTATTTT